This TCR beta chain was recovered during a study of shared clonotypes between healthy human individuals (dated by TCRdb to about 2020). At the level of the whole study: A few men and two women, aged 18 to 49 years, made up the cohort. For each donor, CD4 naive and CD4 memory were each run on three plates, CD8 naive on two plates, and CD8 memory on one plate. To estimate repertoire size and how much clonotypes are shared between individuals, the study performed deep sequencing of blood TCR repertoires from 4 to 6 healthy adults. Libraries were prepared and TCR repertoires were sequenced by different laboratories using diverse techniques, in order to increase sequencing depth and limit assay-specific biases. Each donor's leukapheresis produced roughly between roughly 0.85 and 9.5 billion PBMCs. Overall study outcomes, separate from this receptor: Naive subsets generally had larger estimated clonotype richness than memory subsets. Compared with non-shared clonotypes, the clonotypes found in all four sorted-subset donors had higher generation probabilities. Pairwise subsampling indicated that sequencing depth was expected to affect the degree of clonotype sharing among donors. Sampling was restricted to blood, and TCR repertoires in tissue are likely to differ from TCR repertoires in blood. Even with the large sequencing depth, rarefaction of the sorted-subset datasets indicated that sequencing was incomplete. About 5% of naive CD4, 3.5% of naive CD8, approximately 2.2% of memory CD4, and about 0.4% of memory CD8 clonotypes were shared across several donors. Because the study included only a small number of donors, the genetic and exposure-history diversity represented was limited.

CD8 naive samples were obtained by positive selection for CCR7 among CD45RO-negative cells, yielding a CD45RA+CCR7+ population from which TemRA cells were excluded. The donors were healthy, HIV-negative adults who had no recently reported acute infections or vaccinations. All donors were Caucasian adults living in Nashville, Tennessee, USA. Blood was obtained by leukapheresis, after which PBMCs were separated by Ficoll-Histopaque density gradient centrifugation and cryopreserved in liquid nitrogen vapor phase. Analytical flow cytometry was used to check the purity and quantity of every magnetically sorted T cell population. Genomic DNA was isolated from each sorted fraction and quantified by UV absorbance on a Nanodrop 2000c. Using the deep immunoSEQ assay, TCR CDR3 regions were amplified from genomic DNA by multiplex PCR. For each cell subset, the extracted genomic DNA was distributed evenly across all wells of several immunoSEQ 96-well plates, and each plate served as one replicate. Each replicate PCR for sorted subsets received approximately 200 ng genomic DNA, equal to tens of thousands of T cell genomes. Purified libraries were quantified with a Qubit 3.0 fluorometer, sized on a Bioanalyzer 2100, and re-quantified with the KAPA Library Quantification kit. A separate single-read 150-cycle Illumina NextSeq 550 flow cell was used to sequence each immunoSEQ 96-well plate. As for how the authors treated the data: Because the immunoSEQ output held only junctional sequences and lacked quality scores, the filtering could not match the filtering applied to full-length reads. To assign V/J genes and CDR3, sequences were annotated against IMGT germline references using PyIR, a Python wrapper for IgBLAST v1.9. Reads were removed for weak V/J assignments (E-value above 1e-6), missing CDR3, stop codons, out-of-frame junctions, or ambiguous translated residues. V3J clonotypes were defined by identical inferred V gene, J gene, and CDR3 amino acid sequence. To compute the percentage overlap between repertoires, the number of shared unique clonotypes was divided by the size of the smaller repertoire. Repertoire richness was assessed with RTK rarefaction, the Chao1 estimator, and Recon v2.1 estimates of unobserved clonotypes. OLGA was used to compute generation probabilities for all TCRbeta clonotypes that the gDNA method yielded from a few donors. TCRdb stores this immuneACCESS table with in-frame sequences only. Part of the clones is absent; in the studies checked, under half of the shortfall reflects unresolved V genes, and no reason is known for the rest. V and J calls plus clone size are reproduced from that table; the DNA served to infer D and trimming. The sample includes about 590,000 clones, with just under 97% observed a single time. The top ten clones comprise 0.095% to 0.12% of the sample.

As to this clone: Its recognized antigen is unknown. Base qualities are not recorded, but no much larger clone differs from it by a single base.

From the germline V gene (reference sequence), CDR1 is SEHNR and CDR2 is FQNEAQ. V loses 1 base of germline sequence and J loses 0 bases, and the interval between the two ends is 9 bases. Taken from cysteine to phenylalanine, the CDR3 has 16 residues. Only the CDR3 region is kept as DNA, spanning 48 bases read in frame from base 1. The receptor was isolated from a woman between 25 and 40 years old in good health. The V and J genes are TRBV7-9 and TRBJ1-4; the D gene is not confidently resolved. Sequencing was carried out using naive CD8+ T cells sorted from blood. The cell subset or site label, read with the paper, signifies: CD45RA+CCR7+. The nucleotide sequence reads as follows: TGTGCCAGCAGCTTAGTAGCAGCTGCAACTAATGAAAAACTGTTTTTT. Translated, it reads CASSLVAAATNEKLFF.